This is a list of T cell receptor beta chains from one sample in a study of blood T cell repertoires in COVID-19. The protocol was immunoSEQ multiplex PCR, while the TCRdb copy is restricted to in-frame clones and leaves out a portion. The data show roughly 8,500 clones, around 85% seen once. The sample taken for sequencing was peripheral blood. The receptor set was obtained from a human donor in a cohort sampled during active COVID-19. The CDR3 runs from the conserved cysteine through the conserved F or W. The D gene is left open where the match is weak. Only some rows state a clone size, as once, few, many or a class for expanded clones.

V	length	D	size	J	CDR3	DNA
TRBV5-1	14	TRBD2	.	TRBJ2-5	CASSWGGRQETQYF	TGCGCCAGCAGCTGGGGAGGGAGGCAAGAGACCCAGTACTTC
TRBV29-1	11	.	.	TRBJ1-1	CSVPGNTEAFF	TGCAGCGTTCCAGGAAACACTGAAGCTTTCTTT
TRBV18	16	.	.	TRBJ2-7	CASSPPAGDRAYEQYF	TGTGCCAGCTCACCACCAGCCGGGGATAGGGCCTACGAGCAGTACTTC
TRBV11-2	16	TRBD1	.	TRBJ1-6	CASSYTGQGYNSPLHF	TGTGCCAGCAGCTACACCGGACAGGGGTACAATTCACCCCTCCACTTT
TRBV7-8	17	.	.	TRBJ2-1	CASSLVTRAAPYNEQFF	TGTGCCAGCAGCTTAGTCACCAGGGCCGCTCCCTACAATGAGCAGTTCTTC
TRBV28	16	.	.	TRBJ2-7	CASSDGGAGGAYEQYF	TGTGCCAGCAGTGACGGAGGGGCAGGGGGAGCCTACGAGCAGTACTTC
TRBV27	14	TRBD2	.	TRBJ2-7	CASSVAGELYEQYF	TGTGCCAGCTCCGTAGCGGGAGAGCTCTACGAGCAGTACTTC
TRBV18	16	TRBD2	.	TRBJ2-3	CASSTTSGRSTDTQYF	TGTGCCAGCTCGACTACTAGCGGGAGAAGCACAGATACGCAGTATTTT
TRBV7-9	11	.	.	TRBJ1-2	CASSPAGGYTF	TGTGCCAGCAGCCCAGCCGGGGGCTACACCTTC
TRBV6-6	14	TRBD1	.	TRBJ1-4	CASSPARGDEKLFF	TGTGCCAGCAGTCCCGCCAGGGGGGATGAAAAACTGTTTTTT
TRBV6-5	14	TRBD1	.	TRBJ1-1	CASSNTGDFNGAFF	TGTGCCAGTAGCAACACAGGGGATTTTAACGGAGCTTTCTTT
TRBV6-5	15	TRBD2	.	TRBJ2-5	CASRPGLAGFETQYF	TGTGCCAGCAGACCGGGACTAGCGGGTTTTGAGACCCAGTACTTC
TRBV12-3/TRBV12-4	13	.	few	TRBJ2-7	CASSLGGLYEQYF	TGTGCCAGCAGTTTGGGGGGGCTTTACGAGCAGTACTTC
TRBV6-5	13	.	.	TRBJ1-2	CASSYGQGHSYTF	TGTGCCAGCAGTTACGGGCAGGGTCATAGCTACACCTTC
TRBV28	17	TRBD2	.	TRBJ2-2	CASSLELAGTNTGELFF	TGTGCCAGCAGTTTAGAACTAGCGGGAACTAACACCGGGGAGCTGTTTTTT
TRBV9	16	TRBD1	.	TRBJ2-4	CASSVGDRVDKNIQYF	TGTGCCAGCAGCGTAGGAGACAGGGTTGACAAAAACATTCAGTACTTC
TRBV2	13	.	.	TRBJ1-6	CAEGGASKASLHF	TGTGCCGAGGGGGGGGCATCGAAAGCATCCCTCCACTTT
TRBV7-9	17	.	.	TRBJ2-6	CASTFTLASPGANVLTF	TGTGCCAGCACCTTTACCCTAGCGAGTCCAGGGGCCAACGTCCTGACTTTC
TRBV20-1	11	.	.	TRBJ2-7	CSASQAYEQYF	TGCAGTGCTAGCCAGGCCTACGAGCAGTACTTC
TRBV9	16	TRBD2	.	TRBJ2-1	CASSTRLAGGRNEQFF	TGTGCCAGCAGCACGAGACTAGCGGGAGGAAGGAATGAGCAGTTCTTC
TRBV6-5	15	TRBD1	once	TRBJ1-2	CASSYATGGTYGYTF	TGTGCCAGCAGTTACGCGACAGGGGGCACCTATGGCTACACCTTC
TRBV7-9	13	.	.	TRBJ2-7	CASSLVLAYEQYF	TGTGCCAGCAGCTTAGTACTAGCCTACGAGCAGTACTTC
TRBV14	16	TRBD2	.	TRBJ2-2	CASSPGLAGGAGELFF	TGTGCCAGCAGCCCGGGACTAGCGGGAGGTGCCGGGGAGCTGTTTTTT
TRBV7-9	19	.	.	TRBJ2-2	CASSTNTDRYTRSSGELFF	TGTGCCAGCAGCACCAACACGGACAGATACACAAGGTCGTCCGGGGAGCTGTTTTTT
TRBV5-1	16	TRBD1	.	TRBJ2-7	CASSLPPGQGSHEQYF	TGCGCCAGCAGCTTGCCCCCGGGACAGGGGTCCCACGAGCAGTACTTC
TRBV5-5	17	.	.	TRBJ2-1	CASSLVETQTPYNEQFF	TGTGCCAGCAGCTTGGTTGAGACACAAACCCCCTACAATGAGCAGTTCTTC
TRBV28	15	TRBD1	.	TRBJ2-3	CASSEQGAVADTQYF	TGTGCCAGCAGCGAACAGGGGGCGGTAGCAGATACGCAGTATTTT
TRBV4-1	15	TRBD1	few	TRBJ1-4	CASSQNQGVNEKLFF	TGCGCCAGCAGCCAGAATCAGGGGGTTAATGAAAAACTGTTTTTT
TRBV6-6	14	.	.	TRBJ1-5	CASSYMEINQPQHF	TGTGCCAGCAGTTACATGGAGATCAATCAGCCCCAGCATTTT
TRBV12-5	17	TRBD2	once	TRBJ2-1	CASGLGTGTSVVHEQFF	TGTGCTAGTGGTTTGGGTACCGGGACTAGTGTTGTGCATGAGCAGTTCTTC
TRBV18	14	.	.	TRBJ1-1	CASSPGAYGAEAFF	TGTGCCAGCTCACCGGGGGCATACGGCGCTGAAGCTTTCTTT
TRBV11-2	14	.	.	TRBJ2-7	CASSHGRLGYEQYF	TGTGCCAGCAGCCACGGCAGGCTCGGCTACGAGCAGTACTTC
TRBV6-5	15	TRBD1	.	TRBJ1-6	CATSPGTGYNSPLHF	TGTGCCACATCCCCCGGGACAGGCTATAATTCACCCCTCCACTTT
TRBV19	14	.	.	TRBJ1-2	CASATGPTLYGYTF	TGTGCCAGTGCTACAGGGCCTACCCTCTATGGCTACACCTTC
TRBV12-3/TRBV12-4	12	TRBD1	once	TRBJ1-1	CASTLWDRQAFF	TGTGCCAGCACTCTCTGGGACAGGCAGGCTTTCTTT
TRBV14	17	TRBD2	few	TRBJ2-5	CASSQERGLAGQETQYF	TGTGCCAGCAGCCAAGAACGGGGACTAGCGGGTCAAGAGACCCAGTACTTC
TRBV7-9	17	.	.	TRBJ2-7	CASSLVGDRLTSYEQYF	TGTGCCAGCAGCTTAGTAGGCGACAGGCTAACCTCCTACGAGCAGTACTTC
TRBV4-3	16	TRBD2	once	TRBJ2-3	CASSQELAGIIDTQYF	TGCGCCAGCAGCCAAGAGTTAGCGGGGATAATAGATACGCAGTATTTT
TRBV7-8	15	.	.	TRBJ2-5	CASSSPTGSQETQYF	TGTGCCAGCAGCTCCCCTACAGGGTCCCAAGAGACCCAGTACTTC
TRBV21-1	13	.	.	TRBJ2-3	CASSKDHKDTQYF	TGTGCCAGCAGCAAAGATCACAAAGATACGCAGTATTTT
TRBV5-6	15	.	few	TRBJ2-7	CASSLPGPTSYEQYF	TGTGCCAGCAGCTTGCCCGGTCCCACTTCCTACGAGCAGTACTTC
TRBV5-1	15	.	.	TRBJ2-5	CASSLGSGTGETQYF	TGCGCCAGCAGCTTAGGTAGCGGTACGGGGGAGACCCAGTACTTC
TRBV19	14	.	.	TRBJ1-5	CASSPQGLGQPQHF	TGTGCCAGTAGTCCACAGGGTCTAGGACAGCCCCAGCATTTT
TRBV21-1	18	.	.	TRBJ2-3	CASSGPEVERRNTDTQYF	TGTGCCAGCAGCGGACCTGAGGTGGAGCGGAGAAACACAGATACGCAGTATTTT
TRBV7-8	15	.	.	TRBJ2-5	CASSLARGRQETQYF	TGTGCCAGCAGCTTAGCTCGTGGCAGACAAGAGACCCAGTACTTC
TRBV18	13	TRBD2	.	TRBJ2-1	CASSGTSDNEQFF	TGTGCCAGCTCCGGGACTAGCGACAATGAGCAGTTCTTC
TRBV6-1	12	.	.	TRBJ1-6	CAGGGGNSPLHF	TGTGCCGGGGGGGGCGGGAATTCACCCCTCCACTTT
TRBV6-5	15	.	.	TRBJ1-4	CASRPLPRVAEKLFF	TGTGCCAGCAGACCACTCCCCCGGGTGGCCGAAAAACTGTTTTTT
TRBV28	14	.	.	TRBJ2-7	CASSWPHSFYEQYF	TGTGCCAGCAGCTGGCCCCATAGCTTCTACGAGCAGTACTTC
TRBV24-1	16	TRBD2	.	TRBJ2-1	CATSDPLAGGLNEQFF	TGTGCCACCAGTGATCCACTAGCGGGAGGGCTCAATGAGCAGTTCTTC
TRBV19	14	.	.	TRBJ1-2	CASSAQGSNYGYTF	TGTGCCAGTAGTGCCCAGGGTTCTAACTATGGCTACACCTTC
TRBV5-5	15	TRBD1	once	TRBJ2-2	CASSGDRVGTGELFF	TGTGCCAGCAGCGGGGACAGGGTAGGGACCGGGGAGCTGTTTTTT
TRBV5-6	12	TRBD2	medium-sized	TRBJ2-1	CASSGTSTEQFF	TGTGCCAGCAGCGGGACTAGCACCGAGCAGTTCTTC
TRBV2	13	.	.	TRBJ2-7	CASTGSMPYEQYF	TGTGCCAGCACCGGGTCAATGCCCTACGAGCAGTACTTC